The clone carrying this T cell receptor (beta chain) was seen a few times. The antigen is not known. RNA transcripts were the template for amplifying TCR beta CDR3 regions. The HTBI primer set drove a first-round RT-PCR of the TCR CDR3. TCRdb analysed the multiplex PCR reads with MiXCR anew, one entry per CDR3 protein. Of about 600,000 distinct CDR3 sequences listed, roughly 16% are singletons. This entry comes from a study of T cells in Graves' hyperthyroidism and ophthalmopathy. Germline V gene data show CDR1 as LGHNT and CDR2 as FRNRAP. The CDR3 loop spans 15 amino acids. V gave up 5 bases and J gave up 5 bases, with 15 bases separating them. Study-wide findings and caveats: A median about 6 months before onset, the model predicted ophthalmopathy.

Sequencing input: blood. The rearrangement links TRBV12-5 to TRBJ1-4, with TRBD1 as a possible D gene (5 bases). The receptor comes from a woman aged 40 to 50 with Graves' ophthalmopathy. DNA for the CDR3: TGTGCTAGTGGTCTTTCTGGGGGGACGAATGAAAAACTGTTTTTT. It is translated as CASGLSGGTNEKLFF. The whole variable domain, remainder taken from reference TRBV12-5 and TRBJ1-4, is DARVTQTPRHKVTEMGQEVTMRCQPILGHNTVFWYRQTMMQGLELLAYFRNRAPLDDSGMPKDRFSAEMPDATLATLKIQPSEPRDSAVYFCASGLSGGTNEKLFFGSGTQLSVL.